This T cell receptor beta chain was observed in a study of blood T cell repertoires in COVID-19. Study-level information: The samples span acute and convalescent COVID-19 from the United States, Italy and Spain.

Assay used: immunoSEQ multiplex PCR; TCRdb lists only in-frame clones, some missing. The sample has 200,000 to 250,000 clones; approximately 90% are singletons. V was pared by 0 bases and J by 7 bases, with 21 bases between. The CDR3 covers 17 residues. Germline V gene sequence: CDR1 MGHRA, CDR2 YSYEKL. This sequence originates from a man between 18 and 29 years old with acute COVID-19. The gene calls are TRBV4-1 and TRBJ1-1; D possibly corresponds to TRBD1 (5 bases). The sample taken for sequencing was PBMCs or T cells enriched from blood (not recorded which). CDR3 DNA: TGCGCCAGCAGCCAAGATCGTCCTACAGGTCCGAGTGGTGAAGCTTTCTTT. This encodes CASSQDRPTGPSGEAFF.